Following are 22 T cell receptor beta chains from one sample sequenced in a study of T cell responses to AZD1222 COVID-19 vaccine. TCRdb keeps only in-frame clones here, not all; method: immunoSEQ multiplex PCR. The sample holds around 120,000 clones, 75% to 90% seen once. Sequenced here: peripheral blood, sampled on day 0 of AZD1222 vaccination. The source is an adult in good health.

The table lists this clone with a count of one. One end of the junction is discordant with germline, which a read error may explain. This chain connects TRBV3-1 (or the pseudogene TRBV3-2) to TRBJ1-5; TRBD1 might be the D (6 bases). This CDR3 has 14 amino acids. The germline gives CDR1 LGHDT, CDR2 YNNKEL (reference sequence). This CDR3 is CASSPQGSHQPQHF. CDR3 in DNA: TGTGCCAGCAGCCCACAGGGTAGCCATCAGCCCCAGCATTTT.

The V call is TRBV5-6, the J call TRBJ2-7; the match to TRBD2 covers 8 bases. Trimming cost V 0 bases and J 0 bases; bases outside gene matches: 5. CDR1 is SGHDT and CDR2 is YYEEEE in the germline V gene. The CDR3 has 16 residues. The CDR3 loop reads CASSLGLAQSSYEQYF. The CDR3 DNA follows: TGTGCCAGCAGCTTGGGACTAGCGCAAAGCTCCTACGAGCAGTACTTC.

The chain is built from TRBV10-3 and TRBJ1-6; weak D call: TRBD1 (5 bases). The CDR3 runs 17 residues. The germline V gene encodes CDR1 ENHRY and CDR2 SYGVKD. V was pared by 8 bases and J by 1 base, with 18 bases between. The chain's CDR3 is CAIGPGRGQSYNSPLHF. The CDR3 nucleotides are TGTGCCATCGGACCCGGGCGGGGCCAGTCCTATAATTCACCCCTCCACTTT.

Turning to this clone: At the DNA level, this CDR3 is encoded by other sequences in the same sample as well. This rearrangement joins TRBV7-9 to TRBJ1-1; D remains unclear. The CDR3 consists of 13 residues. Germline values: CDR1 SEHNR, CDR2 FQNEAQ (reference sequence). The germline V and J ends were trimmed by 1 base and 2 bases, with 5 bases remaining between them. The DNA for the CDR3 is TGTGCCAGCAGCTTAGACCTAAACACTGAAGCTTTCTTT. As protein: CASSLDLNTEAFF. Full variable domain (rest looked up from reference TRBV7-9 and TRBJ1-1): DTGVSQNPRHKITKRGQNVTFRCDPISEHNRLYWYRQTLGQGPEFLTYFQNEAQLEKSRLLSDRFSAERPKGSFSTLEIQRTEQGDSAMYLCASSLDLNTEAFFGQGTRLTVV.

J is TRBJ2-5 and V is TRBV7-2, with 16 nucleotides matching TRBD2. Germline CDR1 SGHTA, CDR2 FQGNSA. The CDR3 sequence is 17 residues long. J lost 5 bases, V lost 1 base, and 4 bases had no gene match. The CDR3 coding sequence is TGTGCCAGCAGCTTAGTAGGGACTAGCGGGAGGGTCGAGACCCAGTACTTC. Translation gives CASSLVGTSGRVETQYF.

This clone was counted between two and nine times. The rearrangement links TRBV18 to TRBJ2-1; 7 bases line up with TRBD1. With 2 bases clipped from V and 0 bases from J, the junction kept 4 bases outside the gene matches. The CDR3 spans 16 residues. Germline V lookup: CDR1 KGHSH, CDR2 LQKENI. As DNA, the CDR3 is TGTGCCAGCTCACCAGGGACAGAGGTCTCCTACAATGAGCAGTTCTTC. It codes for CASSPGTEVSYNEQFF.

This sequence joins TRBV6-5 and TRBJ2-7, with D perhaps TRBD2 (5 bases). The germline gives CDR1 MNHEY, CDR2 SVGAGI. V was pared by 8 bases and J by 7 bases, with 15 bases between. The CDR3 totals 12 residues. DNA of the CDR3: TGTGCCAGCGGGCCTAGCTCGAGGGAGCAGTACTTC. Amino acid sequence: CASGPSSREQYF.

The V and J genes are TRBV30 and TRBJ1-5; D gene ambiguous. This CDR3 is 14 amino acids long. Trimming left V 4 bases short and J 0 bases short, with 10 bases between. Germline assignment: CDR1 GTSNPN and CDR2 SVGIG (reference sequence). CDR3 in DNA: TGTGCCTGGAAGCCCCGATATAGCAATCAGCCCCAGCATTTT. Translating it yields CAWKPRYSNQPQHF.

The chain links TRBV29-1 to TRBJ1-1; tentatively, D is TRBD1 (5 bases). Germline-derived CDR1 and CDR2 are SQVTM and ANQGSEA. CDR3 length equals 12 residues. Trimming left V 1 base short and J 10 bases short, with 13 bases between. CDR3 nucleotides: TGCAGCGTTGAAGTCAGGACGAGGGGAGCTTTCTTT. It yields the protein CSVEVRTRGAFF.

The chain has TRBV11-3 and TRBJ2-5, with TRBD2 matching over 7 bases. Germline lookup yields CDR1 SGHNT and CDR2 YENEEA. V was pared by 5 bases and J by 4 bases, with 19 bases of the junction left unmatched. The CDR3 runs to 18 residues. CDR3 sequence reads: CASSPEGFARERSETQYF. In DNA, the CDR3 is TGTGCCAGCAGCCCTGAGGGGTTTGCGCGGGAGAGGTCAGAGACCCAGTACTTC.

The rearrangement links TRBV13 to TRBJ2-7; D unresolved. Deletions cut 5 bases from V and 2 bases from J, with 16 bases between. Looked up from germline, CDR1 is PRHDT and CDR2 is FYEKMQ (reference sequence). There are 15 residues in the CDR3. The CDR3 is CASSLRSRIAYEQYF. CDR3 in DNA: TGTGCCAGCAGCCTTAGGAGCAGGATCGCCTACGAGCAGTACTTC.

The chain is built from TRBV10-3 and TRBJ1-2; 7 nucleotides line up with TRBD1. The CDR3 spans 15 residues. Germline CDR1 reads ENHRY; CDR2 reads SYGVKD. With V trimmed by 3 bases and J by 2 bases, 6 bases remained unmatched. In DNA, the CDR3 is TGTGCCATCAGTGAAAGGACAGGCGGCAACTATGGCTACACCTTC. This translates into CAISERTGGNYGYTF.

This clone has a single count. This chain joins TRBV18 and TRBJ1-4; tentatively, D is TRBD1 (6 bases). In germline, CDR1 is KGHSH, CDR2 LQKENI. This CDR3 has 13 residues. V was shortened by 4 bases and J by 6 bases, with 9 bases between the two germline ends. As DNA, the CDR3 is TGTGCCAGCTCACGGGGGCTGGATGAAAAACTGTTTTTT. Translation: CASSRGLDEKLFF.

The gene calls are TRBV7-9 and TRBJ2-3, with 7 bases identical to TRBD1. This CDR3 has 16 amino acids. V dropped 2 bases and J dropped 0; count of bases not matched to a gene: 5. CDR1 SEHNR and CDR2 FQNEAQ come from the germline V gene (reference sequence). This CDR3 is CASSLNSGQSTDTQYF. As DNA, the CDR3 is TGTGCCAGCAGCTTAAATTCGGGACAGAGCACAGATACGCAGTATTTT. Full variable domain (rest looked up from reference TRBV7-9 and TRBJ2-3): DTGVSQNPRHKITKRGQNVTFRCDPISEHNRLYWYRQTLGQGPEFLTYFQNEAQLEKSRLLSDRFSAERPKGSFSTLEIQRTEQGDSAMYLCASSLNSGQSTDTQYFGPGTRLTVL.

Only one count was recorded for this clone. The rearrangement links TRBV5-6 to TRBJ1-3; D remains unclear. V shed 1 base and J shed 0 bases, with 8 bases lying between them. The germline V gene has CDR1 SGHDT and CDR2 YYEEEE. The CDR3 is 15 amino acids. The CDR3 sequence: CASSLYSGSGNTIYF. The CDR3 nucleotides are TGTGCCAGCAGCTTGTATTCCGGCTCTGGAAACACCATATATTTT. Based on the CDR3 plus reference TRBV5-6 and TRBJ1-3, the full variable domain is DAGVTQSPTHLIKTRGQQVTLRCSPKSGHDTVSWYQQALGQGPQFIFQYYEEEERQRGNFPDRFSGHQFPNYSSELNVNALLLGDSALYLCASSLYSGSGNTIYFGEGSWLTVV.

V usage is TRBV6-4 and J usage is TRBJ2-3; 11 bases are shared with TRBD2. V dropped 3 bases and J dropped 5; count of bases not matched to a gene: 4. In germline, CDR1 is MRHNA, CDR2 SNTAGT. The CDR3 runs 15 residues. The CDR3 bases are TGTGCCAGCAGTGATAGCGGGAGGGCCTTAGATACGCAGTATTTT. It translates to CASSDSGRALDTQYF.

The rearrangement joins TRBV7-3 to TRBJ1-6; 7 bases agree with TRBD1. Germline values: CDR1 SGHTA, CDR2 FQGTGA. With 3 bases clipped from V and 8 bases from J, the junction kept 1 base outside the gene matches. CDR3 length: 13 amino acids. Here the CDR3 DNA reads TGTGCCAGCAGCTTCACAGGGGATTCACCCCTCCACTTT. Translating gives CASSFTGDSPLHF.

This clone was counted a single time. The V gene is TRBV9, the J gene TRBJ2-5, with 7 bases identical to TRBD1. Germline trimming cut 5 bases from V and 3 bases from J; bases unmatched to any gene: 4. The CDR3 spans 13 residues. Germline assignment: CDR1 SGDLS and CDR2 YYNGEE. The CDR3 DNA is TGTGCCAGCAGAGGGACAGATGAAGAGACCCAGTACTTC. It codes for CASRGTDEETQYF.

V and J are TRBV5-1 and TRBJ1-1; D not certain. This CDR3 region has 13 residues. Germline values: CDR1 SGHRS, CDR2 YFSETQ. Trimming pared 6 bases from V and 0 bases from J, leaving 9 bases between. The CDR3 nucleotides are TGCGCCAGCAAATCCGGAGTGAACACTGAAGCTTTCTTT. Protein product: CASKSGVNTEAFF.

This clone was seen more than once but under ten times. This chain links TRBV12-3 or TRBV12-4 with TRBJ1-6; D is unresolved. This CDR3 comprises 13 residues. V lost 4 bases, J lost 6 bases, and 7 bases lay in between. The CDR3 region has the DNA TGTGCCAGCAGTTACTCTGTTAATTCACCCCTCCACTTT. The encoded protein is CASSYSVNSPLHF.

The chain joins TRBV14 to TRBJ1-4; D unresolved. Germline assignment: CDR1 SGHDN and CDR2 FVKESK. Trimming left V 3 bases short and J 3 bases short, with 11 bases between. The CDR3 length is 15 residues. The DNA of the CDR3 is TGTGCCAGCAGCCAGTACATATCCCCTAATGAAAAACTGTTTTTT. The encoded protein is CASSQYISPNEKLFF.

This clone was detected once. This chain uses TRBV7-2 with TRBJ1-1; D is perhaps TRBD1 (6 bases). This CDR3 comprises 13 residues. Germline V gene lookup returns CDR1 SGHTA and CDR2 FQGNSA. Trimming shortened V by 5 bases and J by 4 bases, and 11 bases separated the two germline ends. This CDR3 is CASSLDRGTEAFF. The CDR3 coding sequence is TGTGCCAGCAGCCTGGACAGAGGCACTGAAGCTTTCTTT. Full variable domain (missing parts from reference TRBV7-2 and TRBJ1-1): GAGVSQSPSNKVTEKGKDVELRCDPISGHTALYWYRQSLGQGLEFLIYFQGNSAPDKSGLPSDRFSAERTGGSVSTLTIQRTQQEDSAVYLCASSLDRGTEAFFGQGTRLTVV.